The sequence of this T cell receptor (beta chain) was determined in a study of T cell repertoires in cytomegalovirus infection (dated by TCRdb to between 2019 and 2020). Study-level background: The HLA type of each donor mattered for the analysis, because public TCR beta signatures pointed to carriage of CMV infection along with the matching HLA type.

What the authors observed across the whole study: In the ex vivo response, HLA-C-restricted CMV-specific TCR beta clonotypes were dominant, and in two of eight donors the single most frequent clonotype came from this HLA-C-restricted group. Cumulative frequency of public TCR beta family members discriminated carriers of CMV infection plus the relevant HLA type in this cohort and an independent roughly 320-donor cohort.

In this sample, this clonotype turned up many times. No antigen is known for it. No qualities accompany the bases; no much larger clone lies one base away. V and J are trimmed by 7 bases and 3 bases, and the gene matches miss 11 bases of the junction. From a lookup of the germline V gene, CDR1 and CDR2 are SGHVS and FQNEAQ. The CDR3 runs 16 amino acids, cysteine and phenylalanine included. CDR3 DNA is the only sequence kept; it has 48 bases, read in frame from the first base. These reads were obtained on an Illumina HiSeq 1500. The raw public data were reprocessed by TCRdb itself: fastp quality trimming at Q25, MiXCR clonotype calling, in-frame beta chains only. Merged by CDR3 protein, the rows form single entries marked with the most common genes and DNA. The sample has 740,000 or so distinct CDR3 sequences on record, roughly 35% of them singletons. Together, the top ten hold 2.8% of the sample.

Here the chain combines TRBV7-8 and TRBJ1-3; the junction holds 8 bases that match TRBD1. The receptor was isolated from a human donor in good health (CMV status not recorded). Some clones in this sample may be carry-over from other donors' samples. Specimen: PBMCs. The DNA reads TGTGCCAGCACCCCAACGCTGGACAGGGATGGAAACACCATATATTTT. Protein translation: CASTPTLDRDGNTIYF.